This is a list of T cell receptor beta chains from one sample in a study of kidney transplant recipient with SARS-CoV-2 infection. TCRdb ran MiXCR on the reads and lists one entry per CDR3 protein. The sample has roughly 230,000 distinct CDR3 sequences; 29% are singletons. The material sequenced was a blood sample, taken at baseline and between days 110 and 120 from a kidney transplant recipient. These receptors came from a male patient in his thirties who had COVID-19 and was a kidney transplant recipient. The graft donor may have given rise to some T cells. The CDR3 runs from the conserved cysteine through the conserved F or W. The order of the fields is clone size, V gene, J gene, D gene, CDR3 length, CDR3 protein, CDR3 DNA. D genes are given only for firm matches. A row's size may be missing; if present it is once, few, many or a size class.

abundance: many
v_gene: TRBV5-1
j_gene: TRBJ2-2
d_gene: NA
len: 15
CDR3aa: CASSLVVANTGELFF
CDR3nt: TGCGCCAGCAGCTTGGTGGTGGCGAACACCGGGGAGCTGTTTTTT

abundance: many
v_gene: TRBV27
j_gene: TRBJ2-7
d_gene: TRBD2
len: 14
CDR3aa: CASSFGLAGYEQYF
CDR3nt: TGTGCCAGCAGTTTTGGACTAGCGGGGTACGAGCAGTACTTC

abundance: few
v_gene: TRBV5-8
j_gene: TRBJ1-2
d_gene: NA
len: 14
CDR3aa: CASSFEGESLGYTF
CDR3nt: TGTGCCAGCAGCTTCGAGGGGGAGAGTCTGGGCTACACCTTC

abundance: many
v_gene: TRBV7-3
j_gene: TRBJ2-2
d_gene: NA
len: 11
CDR3aa: CASRGLGELFF
CDR3nt: TGTGCCAGTCGGGGGCTCGGGGAGCTGTTTTTT

abundance: NA
v_gene: TRBV11-2
j_gene: TRBJ1-2
d_gene: NA
len: 17
CDR3aa: CASSTSKTSRKTYGYTF
CDR3nt: TGTGCCAGCAGCACATCGAAAACAAGCAGAAAGACCTATGGCTACACCTTC

abundance: NA
v_gene: TRBV7-2
j_gene: TRBJ2-1
d_gene: NA
len: 15
CDR3aa: CASSLDQGTHNEQFF
CDR3nt: TGTGCCAGCAGCTTAGATCAAGGGACACACAATGAGCAGTTCTTC

abundance: many
v_gene: TRBV6-2/TRBV6-3
j_gene: TRBJ2-5
d_gene: NA
len: 17
CDR3aa: CASSSPQFSGAGETQYF
CDR3nt: TGTGCCAGCAGTTCCCCCCAGTTTAGCGGAGCTGGAGAGACCCAGTACTTC

abundance: many
v_gene: TRBV24-1
j_gene: TRBJ2-3
d_gene: NA
len: 17
CDR3aa: CATSDPLHLSQSDTQYF
CDR3nt: TGTGCCACCAGTGATCCGCTCCACCTATCCCAGTCAGATACGCAGTATTTT

abundance: many
v_gene: TRBV9
j_gene: TRBJ2-2
d_gene: TRBD2
len: 16
CDR3aa: CASSVPEREVSGELFF
CDR3nt: TGTGCCAGCAGCGTACCCGAGCGGGAGGTGTCCGGGGAGCTGTTTTTT

abundance: many
v_gene: TRBV2
j_gene: TRBJ1-5
d_gene: TRBD1
len: 17
CDR3aa: CASGGTGGLFGNQPQHF
CDR3nt: TGTGCCAGCGGGGGGACAGGGGGCTTATTTGGGAATCAGCCCCAGCATTTT

abundance: many
v_gene: TRBV6-6
j_gene: TRBJ2-5
d_gene: TRBD2
len: 15
CDR3aa: CASSLLAGVRETQYF
CDR3nt: TGTGCCAGCAGCCTTCTAGCGGGAGTTCGAGAGACCCAGTACTTC

abundance: many
v_gene: TRBV7-2
j_gene: TRBJ2-2
d_gene: TRBD1
len: 16
CDR3aa: CASSLAGQGNTGELFF
CDR3nt: TGTGCCAGCAGCTTAGCGGGACAGGGGAACACCGGGGAGCTGTTTTTT

abundance: many
v_gene: TRBV7-9
j_gene: TRBJ1-2
d_gene: NA
len: 17
CDR3aa: CASSSIRYHGKTYGYTF
CDR3nt: TGTGCCAGCAGCTCTATAAGATACCATGGAAAGACCTATGGCTACACCTTC

abundance: many
v_gene: TRBV7-9
j_gene: TRBJ2-3
d_gene: NA
len: 12
CDR3aa: CASSSSTDTQYF
CDR3nt: TGCGCCAGCAGCTCGTCCACAGATACGCAGTATTTT

abundance: many
v_gene: TRBV9
j_gene: TRBJ2-2
d_gene: TRBD2
len: 19
CDR3aa: CASSVSGTSGRWGTGELFF
CDR3nt: TGTGCCAGCAGCGTTTCCGGGACTAGCGGGAGATGGGGAACCGGGGAGCTGTTTTTT

abundance: many
v_gene: TRBV3-1
j_gene: TRBJ1-1
d_gene: NA
len: 12
CDR3aa: CASSQVEAEAFF
CDR3nt: TGTGCCAGCAGCCAAGTTGAGGCTGAAGCTTTCTTT

abundance: many
v_gene: TRBV16
j_gene: TRBJ1-2
d_gene: NA
len: 17
CDR3aa: CASSPVMVVRKTYGYTF
CDR3nt: TGTGCCAGCAGCCCGGTAATGGTCGTTAGAAAGACCTATGGCTACACCTTC

abundance: many
v_gene: TRBV10-3
j_gene: TRBJ2-1
d_gene: NA
len: 15
CDR3aa: CAIRNTGSSYNEQFF
CDR3nt: TGTGCCATCAGAAATACAGGGAGCTCCTACAATGAGCAGTTCTTC

abundance: many
v_gene: TRBV7-9
j_gene: TRBJ2-7
d_gene: TRBD1
len: 11
CDR3aa: CASSYDRDVGF
CDR3nt: TGTGCCAGCAGCTATGACAGGGATGTTGGCTTC

abundance: many
v_gene: TRBV28
j_gene: TRBJ1-1
d_gene: NA
len: 15
CDR3aa: CASSLLMWANTEAFF
CDR3nt: TGTGCCAGCAGTTTACTGATGTGGGCGAACACTGAAGCTTTCTTT

abundance: many
v_gene: TRBV3-1
j_gene: TRBJ2-5
d_gene: NA
len: 17
CDR3aa: CASSALFPISFSETQYF
CDR3nt: TGTGCCAGCAGCGCTCTTTTTCCCATTTCTTTCTCTGAGACCCAGTACTTC

abundance: few
v_gene: TRBV5-1
j_gene: TRBJ2-3
d_gene: TRBD2
len: 15
CDR3aa: CASSYSGREVDTQYF
CDR3nt: TGCGCCAGCAGCTATAGCGGGAGAGAGGTGGATACGCAGTATTTT

abundance: few
v_gene: TRBV8-2
j_gene: TRBJ1-2
d_gene: NA
len: 16
CDR3aa: CGSKSFDSRKTYGYTF
CDR3nt: TGTGGCAGTAAATCCTTTGATAGCCGAAAGACCTATGGCTACACCTTC

abundance: many
v_gene: TRBV28
j_gene: TRBJ1-5
d_gene: NA
len: 15
CDR3aa: CASRGQTYSNQPQHF
CDR3nt: TGTGCCAGCAGAGGACAGACTTATAGCAATCAGCCCCAGCATTTT

abundance: few
v_gene: TRBV11-3
j_gene: TRBJ2-1
d_gene: NA
len: 14
CDR3aa: CASSWSSDYNEQFF
CDR3nt: TGTGCCAGCAGCTGGAGCTCAGATTACAATGAGCAGTTCTTC

abundance: many
v_gene: TRBV6-4
j_gene: TRBJ1-2
d_gene: NA
len: 17
CDR3aa: CASSVFGSHGKTYGYTF
CDR3nt: TGTGCCAGCAGTGTGTTCGGCTCACACGGAAAGACCTATGGCTACACCTTC